This is a list of T cell receptor beta chains from one sample in a study of T cells after posttransplantation cyclophosphamide. TCRdb's copy holds only in-frame clones and misses some; the assay was immunoSEQ multiplex PCR. The profile shows roughly 7,200 clones, about 98% of them singletons. Sequences were obtained from naive CD8+ T cells sorted from PBMCs. The receptors shown here come from a woman in her 30s in good health and a related stem cell transplant donor. Each CDR3 is given with its conserved first and last residue. A D gene is named only where the DNA matches it firmly. Expanded clones are given a class, and other clones once, few, many or no size at all.

d_call | j_call | clone_size | v_call | cdr3_aa | cdr3_nt
. | TRBJ1-2 | . | TRBV5-4 | CASSSETGLANYGYTF | TGTGCCAGCAGCTCGGAAACAGGGTTAGCTAACTATGGCTACACCTTC
TRBD2 | TRBJ2-7 | . | TRBV7-8 | CASSSRGSYEQYF | TGTGCCAGCAGCTCGCGGGGGAGCTACGAGCAGTACTTC
. | TRBJ2-7 | . | TRBV21-1 | CASSKGGRKNHGQYF | TGTGCCAGCAGCAAAGGTGGCAGGAAAAACCACGGCCAGTACTTC
. | TRBJ1-3 | . | TRBV11-2 | CASSLESRDSGNTIYF | TGTGCCAGCAGCTTAGAGTCCAGGGACTCTGGAAACACCATATATTTT
. | TRBJ2-7 | . | TRBV6-5 | CASSYSIPGTYEQYF | TGTGCCAGCAGTTACTCGATTCCAGGGACCTACGAGCAGTACTTC
TRBD1 | TRBJ1-6 | . | TRBV19 | CASSTDRGANSPLHF | TGTGCCAGTAGTACCGACAGGGGCGCAAATTCCCCCCTCCACTTT
. | TRBJ1-3 | . | TRBV7-9 | CASSIDSASSGNTIYF | TGTGCCAGCAGCATTGACAGTGCCAGCTCTGGAAACACCATATATTTT
. | TRBJ1-3 | . | TRBV4-1 | CASSQDLLVSGNTIYF | TGCGCCAGCAGCCAAGATCTTTTAGTCTCTGGAAACACCATATATTTT
. | TRBJ1-1 | . | TRBV5-6 | CASSLGRGAEAFF | TGTGCCAGCAGCTTGGGACGGGGGGCTGAAGCTTTCTTT
. | TRBJ1-5 | few | TRBV19 | CASSIFPGSNQPQHF | TGTGCCAGTAGTATATTCCCAGGTAGCAATCAGCCCCAGCATTTT
TRBD2 | TRBJ2-3 | once | TRBV7-9 | CASSDRRGDSTDTQYF | TGTGCCAGCAGCGACCGGCGGGGGGATAGCACAGATACGCAGTATTTT
TRBD1 | TRBJ2-7 | once | TRBV2 | CASRVGQGWPYEQYF | TGTGCCAGCAGGGTAGGACAGGGATGGCCCTACGAGCAGTACTTC
TRBD2 | TRBJ2-2 | . | TRBV14 | CASSKPLAGVNTGELFF | TGTGCCAGCAGCAAACCTCTAGCGGGGGTTAACACCGGGGAGCTGTTTTTT
. | TRBJ2-7 | . | TRBV20-1 | CSGRQVNEQYF | TGCAGTGGAAGACAGGTGAACGAGCAGTACTTC
TRBD1 | TRBJ2-2 | once | TRBV7-2 | CASSWTGPNTGELFF | TGTGCCAGCAGCTGGACAGGGCCTAACACCGGGGAGCTGTTTTTT
TRBD2 | TRBJ2-3 | once | TRBV9 | CASSVALAGGLLADTQYF | TGTGCCAGCAGCGTAGCACTAGCGGGGGGTCTTTTGGCAGATACGCAGTATTTT
. | TRBJ1-2 | . | TRBV19 | CASSPDRSYGYTF | TGTGCCAGTAGTCCAGACAGGAGCTATGGCTACACCTTC
TRBD1 | TRBJ1-2 | . | TRBV4-3 | CASSQEGGQGHYGYTF | TGCGCCAGCAGCCAAGAGGGTGGACAGGGGCACTATGGCTACACCTTC
. | TRBJ2-7 | . | TRBV29-1 | CSVEEQGYEYF | TGCAGCGTTGAAGAACAGGGATATGAGTACTTC
. | TRBJ1-1 | . | TRBV6-1 | CASSEQGRAEAFF | TGCGCCAGCAGTGAGCAGGGGCGGGCTGAAGCTTTCTTT
TRBD1 | TRBJ2-2 | . | TRBV13 | CASSLGQGIGELFF | TGTGCCAGCAGCTTGGGACAGGGAATCGGGGAGCTGTTTTTT
TRBD1 | TRBJ1-5 | once | TRBV27 | CASSLRDSQPQHF | TGTGCCAGCAGTTTACGGGACAGTCAGCCCCAGCATTTT
. | TRBJ2-3 | . | TRBV9 | CASSVGGRSTDTQYF | TGTGCCAGCAGCGTAGGGGGGCGGAGCACAGATACGCAGTATTTT
TRBD2 | TRBJ2-3 | . | TRBV5-6 | CASSLTSGVDTQYF | TGTGCCAGCAGCTTGACTAGCGGGGTGGATACGCAGTATTTT
TRBD1 | TRBJ1-4 | once | TRBV29-1 | CSAQDRGDEKLFF | TGCAGCGCCCAGGACAGGGGAGACGAAAAACTGTTTTTT
. | TRBJ1-1 | once | TRBV15 | CATSSLTEAFF | TGTGCCACCAGCAGTCTCACTGAAGCTTTCTTT
. | TRBJ2-7 | . | TRBV7-9 | CASSFRESYEQYF | TGTGCCAGCAGCTTCCGGGAGTCCTACGAGCAGTACTTC
TRBD1 | TRBJ1-1 | . | TRBV5-6 | CASSLALQGGSAEAFF | TGTGCCAGCAGCTTGGCTTTACAGGGGGGGTCGGCTGAAGCTTTCTTT
. | TRBJ2-7 | . | TRBV19 | CASSIGPGGYEQYF | TGTGCCAGTAGTATAGGGCCGGGTGGCTACGAGCAGTACTTC
. | TRBJ2-3 | . | TRBV7-9 | CASRWEGAEDTQYF | TGTGCCAGCCGGTGGGAAGGGGCGGAAGATACGCAGTATTTT
TRBD1 | TRBJ2-7 | . | TRBV5-1 | CASSLGDSTTYEQYF | TGCGCCAGCAGCTTGGGGGACAGTACGACCTACGAGCAGTACTTC
. | TRBJ2-7 | . | TRBV7-2 | CASSLVPREVDEQYF | TGTGCCAGCAGCTTAGTTCCCAGGGAGGTGGACGAGCAGTACTTC
TRBD1 | TRBJ2-7 | . | TRBV4-1 | CASSQGVDRDSYEQYF | TGCGCCAGCAGCCAAGGAGTTGACAGGGACTCCTACGAGCAGTACTTC
. | TRBJ1-2 | . | TRBV28 | CASSFSDPNDGGGYTF | TGTGCCAGCAGTTTCTCCGATCCCAACGATGGAGGTGGCTACACCTTC
. | TRBJ2-3 | once | TRBV9 | CASSVGASEYTDTQYF | TGTGCCAGCAGCGTAGGGGCTAGCGAATACACAGATACGCAGTATTTT
. | TRBJ1-3 | . | TRBV29-1 | CSVDGVKDGNTIYF | TGCAGCGTTGACGGGGTGAAGGATGGAAACACCATATATTTT
TRBD2 | TRBJ2-5 | . | TRBV7-6 | CASISGGPETQYF | TGTGCCAGCATTAGCGGGGGGCCGGAGACCCAGTACTTC
TRBD1 | TRBJ1-6 | . | TRBV2 | CASSDGDSNLLPLHF | TGTGCCAGCAGTGATGGGGACAGCAATTTGTTACCCCTCCACTTT
. | TRBJ1-1 | . | TRBV11-2 | CASIPDRNTEAFF | TGTGCCAGCATCCCTGACAGGAACACTGAAGCTTTCTTT